The 13 T cell receptor beta chains reported below all come from one sample, sequenced in a study of T cells after posttransplantation cyclophosphamide. Clones were read by immunoSEQ multiplex PCR, and TCRdb kept only the in-frame ones, dropping some. There are more than 40,000 clones in the sample, none observed a single time. Input material: PBMCs. The receptors derive from a man aged 35 to 55 in good health, CMV-negative, and a related stem cell transplant donor.

Ten or more counts support this clone. This chain connects TRBV19 to TRBJ2-1; no definite D call. Trimming removed 8 bases from V and 8 bases from J, with 10 bases in between. CDR3 length: 11 amino acids. Germline CDR1 reads LNHDA; CDR2 reads SQIVND (reference sequence). CDR3 DNA: TGTGCCAGTTCACAGACGGATGAGCAGTTCTTC. Its translation: CASSQTDEQFF.

The table lists this clone with many counts. The chain combines TRBV7-2 with TRBJ2-7; 8 bases fit TRBD1. V shed 1 base, J shed 3 bases, and the junction held 5 bases outside the gene matches. The V gene's germline CDR1 is SGHTA and CDR2 FQGNSA. The CDR3 runs 15 residues. The CDR3 coding sequence is TGTGCCAGCAGCTTAGATAGGACAGGGATCTACGAGCAGTACTTC. It encodes CASSLDRTGIYEQYF.

At least ten counts were recorded for this clone. This sequence joins TRBV5-6 and TRBJ2-7; 14 bases map to TRBD2. The V segment lost 3 bases and the J segment 3 bases; nucleotides outside the gene matches: 11. The germline gives CDR1 SGHDT, CDR2 YYEEEE. This CDR3 spans 18 amino acids. CDR3 sequence (DNA): TGTGCCAGCAGCTCGGGACTAGCGGGAGTTCTGAACATCTACGAGCAGTACTTC. This encodes CASSSGLAGVLNIYEQYF. Full variable domain (outside the CDR3, taken from reference TRBV5-6 and TRBJ2-7): DAGVTQSPTHLIKTRGQQVTLRCSPKSGHDTVSWYQQALGQGPQFIFQYYEEEERQRGNFPDRFSGHQFPNYSSELNVNALLLGDSALYLCASSSGLAGVLNIYEQYFGPGTRLTVT.

This clone has ten or more counts. This chain joins TRBV25-1 and TRBJ1-2, with TRBD1 matching 9 bases. This CDR3 is built from 14 residues. Germline V gene lookup returns CDR1 MGHDK and CDR2 SYGVNS. J was trimmed by 5 bases and V by 6 bases; bases with no gene match: 7. The CDR3 loop is CASRGQGRGYGYTF. The CDR3, as DNA: TGTGCCAGCAGAGGACAGGGGCGTGGATATGGCTACACCTTC.

This clone has ten or more counts. The chain recombines TRBV7-3 with TRBJ1-1, with no clear D. The CDR3 has 15 amino acids. Germline CDR1 SGHTA, CDR2 FQGTGA. V was trimmed by 0 bases and J by 5 bases, leaving 13 bases between them. CDR3 protein: CASSLTGEGSTEAFF. The CDR3 DNA reads as TGTGCCAGCAGCTTAACCGGGGAAGGGAGTACTGAAGCTTTCTTT. The whole variable domain, remainder taken from reference TRBV7-3 and TRBJ1-1, is GAGVSQTPSNKVTEKGKYVELRCDPISGHTALYWYRQSLGQGPEFLIYFQGTGAADDSGLPNDRFFAVRPEGSVSTLKIQRTERGDSAVYLCASSLTGEGSTEAFFGQGTRLTVV.

This clone was recorded a few times. The CDR3 sequence is CASSYEGSRTHEQYF. DNA for the CDR3: TGTGCCAGCAGTTACGAGGGTAGCCGGACCCACGAGCAGTACTTC. The J gene is TRBJ2-7, the V gene TRBV6-5, with D tentatively TRBD2 (5 bases). Per the germline V gene, CDR1 is MNHEY and CDR2 is SVGAGI. CDR3 length equals 15 residues. V shed 2 bases and J shed 5 bases, with 16 bases lying between them.

This clone came up many times. V is TRBV20-1 and J is TRBJ2-1; D gene ambiguous. CDR3 length: 11 residues. V was shortened by 3 bases and J by 7 bases, with 7 bases between the two germline ends. Germline loops: CDR1 DFQATT, CDR2 SNEGSKA (reference sequence). The CDR3: CSARAPNEQFF. CDR3 nucleotide sequence: TGCAGTGCTAGGGCTCCAAATGAGCAGTTCTTC.

This clone was seen many times. This chain connects TRBV19 to TRBJ2-4; 10 positions match TRBD2. The CDR3 totals 14 residues. Germline-derived CDR1 and CDR2 are LNHDA and SQIVND (reference sequence). DNA for the CDR3: TGTGCTTCAATTGATAGCGGGAGGTCGCACATTCAGTACTTC. Translating gives CASIDSGRSHIQYF. The full variable domain, in which reference TRBV19 and TRBJ2-4 provide the parts outside the CDR3, is DGGITQSPKYLFRKEGQNVTLSCEQNLNHDAMYWYRQDPGQGLRLIYYSQIVNDFQKGDIAEGYSVSREKKESFPLTVTSAQKNPTAFYLCASIDSGRSHIQYFGAGTRLSVL.

This clone was observed many times. This rearrangement joins TRBV5-1 to TRBJ2-2, with D possibly TRBD1 on 8 matching bases. The CDR3 totals 16 residues. Germline V lookup: CDR1 SGHRS, CDR2 YFSETQ. The V end lost 4 bases, the J end lost 3 bases, and 16 bases lay between the germline ends. The CDR3 DNA reads TGCGCCAGCAGCCTCAGGACAGGGAGGGACACCGGGGAGCTGTTTTTT. Its protein is CASSLRTGRDTGELFF.

This clone was recorded many times. The chain carries TRBV27 and TRBJ1-2; perhaps TRBD1 as D (5 bases). The V gene's germline CDR1 is MNHEY and CDR2 SMNVEV (reference sequence). Trimming removed 2 bases at V and 4 bases at J, with 11 bases between. The CDR3 sequence is 14 residues long. Written as DNA, the CDR3 is TGTGCCAGCAGTTTAAGTGGGCAGGGCTATGGCTACACCTTC. Encoded protein: CASSLSGQGYGYTF.

At least ten counts were recorded for this clone. The V call is TRBV9, the J call TRBJ2-1; a weak D match, TRBD1 (5 bases). CDR1 and CDR2 (germline): SGDLS, YYNGEE. The CDR3 extends over 15 amino acids. The V end was cut by 5 bases, the J end by 4 bases, with 16 bases between. Here the CDR3 DNA reads TGTGCCAGCAGTGCCGGCGGTGGACAATACAATGAGCAGTTCTTC. Encoded protein: CASSAGGGQYNEQFF.

This clone was recorded many times. This rearrangement joins TRBV29-1 to TRBJ2-7; D is possibly TRBD2 (6 bases). The ends were cut back, 5 bases at V and 3 bases at J, with 11 bases in the middle. CDR3 length: 12 amino acids. Germline CDR1 SQVTM, CDR2 ANQGSEA. DNA of the CDR3: TGCAGCGTTCGAACTAGCTTCTACGAGCAGTACTTC. As protein: CSVRTSFYEQYF.

The table lists this clone with many counts. The V gene is TRBV28, the J gene TRBJ2-3; TRBD1 aligns across 10 bases. CDR1 and CDR2 from the germline V gene are MDHEN and SYDVKM. J lost 5 bases, V lost 3 bases, and 8 bases had no gene match. This CDR3 is 16 amino acids long. The CDR3 DNA reads as TGTGCCAGCAGTTTCCCGGGACAGGGGTTTAGAGATACGCAGTATTTT. Amino acids: CASSFPGQGFRDTQYF.